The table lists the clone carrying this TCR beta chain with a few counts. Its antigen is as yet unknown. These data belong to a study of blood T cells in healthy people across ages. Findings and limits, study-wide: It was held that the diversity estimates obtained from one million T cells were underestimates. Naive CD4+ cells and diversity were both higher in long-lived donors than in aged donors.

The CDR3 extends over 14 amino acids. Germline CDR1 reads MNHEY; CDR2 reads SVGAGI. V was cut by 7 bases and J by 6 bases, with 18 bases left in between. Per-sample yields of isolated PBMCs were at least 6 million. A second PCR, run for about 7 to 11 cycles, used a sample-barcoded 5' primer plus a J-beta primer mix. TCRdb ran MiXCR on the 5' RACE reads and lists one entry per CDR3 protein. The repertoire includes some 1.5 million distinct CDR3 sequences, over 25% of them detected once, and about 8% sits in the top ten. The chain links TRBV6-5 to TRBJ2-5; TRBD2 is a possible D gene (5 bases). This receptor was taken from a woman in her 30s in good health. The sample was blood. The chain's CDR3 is CASIPRVSGKTQYF. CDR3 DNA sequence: TGTGCCAGCATCCCGCGGGTCAGTGGAAAGACCCAGTACTTC.